These T cell receptor beta chains were read from a single sample in a study of cytomegalovirus exposure and HLA in healthy donors. The repertoire was sequenced with immunoSEQ multiplex PCR; TCRdb's copy has only in-frame clones and lacks some. The profile covers around 140,000 clones, with approximately 79% appearing a single time and roughly 0.99% taken by the ten largest. Sequences were obtained from PBMCs. Receptors were obtained from a male donor in good health and CMV-seronegative. The CDR3 runs from the conserved cysteine through the conserved F or W. A D gene is named only where the DNA matches it firmly. Some rows mark clone size as missing; the rest say once, few, many or name a class of expanded clone.

J gene,D gene,clone size,V gene,CDR3 DNA,CDR3 protein
TRBJ1-6,TRBD1,few,TRBV5-1,TGCGCCAGCAGTCCCGGACAGGATAATTCACCCCTCCACTTT,CASSPGQDNSPLHF
TRBJ2-3,NA,NA,TRBV20-1,TGCAGTGCTAGAGAGTATTTCGCGCAGTATTTT,CSAREYFAQYF
TRBJ1-5,NA,few,TRBV6-1,TGTGCCAGCGGACATTTCAATCAGCCCCAGCATTTT,CASGHFNQPQHF
TRBJ2-5,TRBD2,NA,TRBV7-2,TGTGCCAGCAGCTACGGCGGGGGGGCCCAAGAGACCCAGTACTTC,CASSYGGGAQETQYF
TRBJ1-6,NA,NA,TRBV9,TGTGCCAGCAGCGTAGCCCCCGGGACACCGTCACCCCTCCACTTT,CASSVAPGTPSPLHF
TRBJ1-4,TRBD1,NA,TRBV27,TGTGCCAGCAGTTTAAGGGCAGGGGGTGAAAAACTGTTTTTT,CASSLRAGGEKLFF
TRBJ2-7,NA,NA,TRBV7-8,TGTGCCAGCAGCCCAGACGCGGGAAGTCTCTACGAGCAGTACTTC,CASSPDAGSLYEQYF
TRBJ2-7,TRBD1,few,TRBV6-6,TGTGCCAGCACTCTAATCCGGGACAGGGGACACGAGCAGTACTTC,CASTLIRDRGHEQYF
TRBJ1-1,NA,NA,TRBV2,TGTGCCAGCAGTGAACGGGGGTCTAATGAAGCTTTCTTT,CASSERGSNEAFF
TRBJ1-1,TRBD1,once,TRBV28,TGTGCCAGCAGCACGACAGGGTTCCCGATGAACACTGAAGCTTTCTTT,CASSTTGFPMNTEAFF
TRBJ1-3,NA,few,TRBV19,TGTGCCAGTAGCCCGTCGTTAGCAGCGAATCCTCCTAGAAACACCATATATTTT,CASSPSLAANPPRNTIYF
TRBJ1-1,TRBD1,NA,TRBV11-3,TGTGCCAGCAGCTTAGTTGGGACAGGGGAGACTGAAGCTTTCTTT,CASSLVGTGETEAFF
TRBJ2-5,TRBD2,NA,TRBV30,TGTGCCTGGAGTGGCCCAGCGGGGTCCTCAAAAGAGACCCAGTACTTC,CAWSGPAGSSKETQYF
TRBJ1-1,NA,few,TRBV6-5,TGTGCCAGCAGGCAACTTATGAGGCTTGAAGCTTTCTTT,CASRQLMRLEAFF
TRBJ2-5,NA,NA,TRBV5-4,TGTGCCAGCAGGTTCACAGGGGGAGGGGGCGAGACCCAGTACTTC,CASRFTGGGGETQYF
TRBJ2-2,TRBD2,once,TRBV4-1,TGCGCCAGCAGCCAAGATGAGGCGGGGGTTCACACCGGGGAGCTGTTTTTT,CASSQDEAGVHTGELFF
TRBJ2-7,TRBD2,NA,TRBV9,TGTGCCAGCAGCGTGACTAGCGGGGGGGCCGGGGAGCAGTACTTC,CASSVTSGGAGEQYF
TRBJ1-6,NA,NA,TRBV7-3,TGTGCCAGCAGCTTAGGCGGGAATTCACCCCTCCACTTT,CASSLGGNSPLHF
TRBJ2-3,TRBD1,NA,TRBV7-9,TGTGCCAGCAGCTTAGTGAGGGGGCAGAACGCAGATACGCAGTATTTT,CASSLVRGQNADTQYF
TRBJ1-6,TRBD1,few,TRBV5-6,TGTGCCAGCAGCTTAGTGCAGGGGGGTTCACCCCTCCACTTT,CASSLVQGGSPLHF
TRBJ2-5,NA,NA,TRBV7-2,TGTGCCAGCAGCTTAGGAATGGGGCAGAACCAAGAGACCCAGTACTTC,CASSLGMGQNQETQYF
TRBJ1-5,NA,NA,TRBV2,TGTGCCAGCAGGGACAGCTATAGCAATCAGCCCCAGCATTTT,CASRDSYSNQPQHF
TRBJ1-1,NA,once,TRBV6-1,TGTGCCAGCAGTGACCAGGGGTACACTGAAGCTTTCTTT,CASSDQGYTEAFF
TRBJ2-3,NA,NA,TRBV5-8,TGTGCCAGCAGCTTGGGACAGTCCACAGATACGCAGTATTTT,CASSLGQSTDTQYF
TRBJ2-2,TRBD1,NA,TRBV10-3,TGTGCCATCAGTGCGACAGGGCCCAACACCGGGGAGCTGTTTTTT,CAISATGPNTGELFF
TRBJ1-1,NA,NA,TRBV2,TGTGCCAGCAGTGGCGGGGGGGAAGCTTTCTTT,CASSGGGEAFF
TRBJ2-7,TRBD1,NA,TRBV10-3,TGTGCCATCAGTGACGGACAGGGTACCTACGAGCAGTACTTC,CAISDGQGTYEQYF
TRBJ2-1,TRBD1,NA,TRBV7-2,TGTGCCAGCAGCCTCGGGACAGGTTCGGGTAGATCGTTCTTC,CASSLGTGSGRSFF
TRBJ1-1,TRBD1,few,TRBV6-5,TGTGCCAGCAGTTACTCTCGACAGGGGAACACTGAAGCTTTCTTT,CASSYSRQGNTEAFF
TRBJ2-1,NA,NA,TRBV7-6,TGTGCCAGCAGCTTTCAGGGGCGGGGGCTCGGATACAATGAGCAGTTCTTC,CASSFQGRGLGYNEQFF
TRBJ1-2,TRBD1,NA,TRBV10-3,TGTGCCATCAGTGATGCTGGGACAGGCCTGAACTATGGCTACACCTTC,CAISDAGTGLNYGYTF
TRBJ2-4,NA,NA,TRBV11-3,TGTGCCAGCAGCTTAGGGAGACTCCCTAGCGACATTCAGTACTTC,CASSLGRLPSDIQYF
TRBJ1-4,TRBD1,NA,TRBV4-3,TGCGCCAGCAGCCTTAGCAACAGGGGGCTTTACGCAACTAATGAAAAACTGTTTTTT,CASSLSNRGLYATNEKLFF
TRBJ1-4,NA,NA,TRBV4-3,TGCGCCAGCAGCCAAAGACGCACCGGGGGGGAAAAACTGTTTTTT,CASSQRRTGGEKLFF
TRBJ2-1,TRBD2,once,TRBV5-1,TGCGCCAGCAGCTTGGCTAGCGGGGGGGCAGATGAGCAGTTCTTC,CASSLASGGADEQFF
TRBJ2-1,TRBD2,NA,TRBV6-4,TGTGCCAGCAGTAGACTGAGCGGGGTGGGCAATGAGCAGTTCTTC,CASSRLSGVGNEQFF
TRBJ1-1,NA,NA,TRBV14,TGTGCCAGCAGCCAAGATTACGGGGGGAAAGCTTTCTTT,CASSQDYGGKAFF
TRBJ2-7,NA,NA,TRBV7-8,TGTGCCAGCAGCTACTACCGCGGAGTGGGGGCTCTCTCCTACGAGCAGTACTTC,CASSYYRGVGALSYEQYF
TRBJ1-4,TRBD1,few,TRBV18,TGTGCCAGCTCACCTTCACAGGGGCGAGATGAAAAACTGTTTTTT,CASSPSQGRDEKLFF
TRBJ1-2,NA,NA,TRBV14,TGTGCCAGCAGCCAAGATTTTACAGATTATGGCTACACCTTC,CASSQDFTDYGYTF
TRBJ1-1,TRBD1,NA,TRBV9,TGTGCCAGCAGCTCACGGACAGGTAACACTGAAGCTTTCTTT,CASSSRTGNTEAFF
TRBJ2-5,TRBD1,NA,TRBV19,TGTGCCAGTAGTAGGACAGGGGATCAAGAGACCCAGTACTTC,CASSRTGDQETQYF
TRBJ1-4,TRBD1,few,TRBV10-3,TGTGCCATCAGTGACGAGGGACAGGGGAATGAAAAACTGTTTTTT,CAISDEGQGNEKLFF
TRBJ2-3,TRBD1,NA,TRBV11-3,TGTGCCAGCAGCTCCCCTCCCGGGACAGCCTTCACAGATACGCAGTATTTT,CASSSPPGTAFTDTQYF
TRBJ1-2,NA,NA,TRBV18,TGTGCCAGCTCACCACCAGGCGGTAACTATGGCTACACCTTC,CASSPPGGNYGYTF
TRBJ2-2,NA,NA,TRBV2,TGTGCCAGCAGTAAAGCCTCCAACACCGGGGAGCTGTTTTTT,CASSKASNTGELFF
TRBJ2-3,TRBD2,few,TRBV4-2,TGTGCCAGCAGCCAAGATCCCGGGGGGGACGGCACAGATACGCAGTATTTT,CASSQDPGGDGTDTQYF
TRBJ2-7,TRBD1,NA,TRBV5-4,TGTGCCAGCAGCAAGGACAGGGCAGACGAGCAGTACTTC,CASSKDRADEQYF
TRBJ1-2,TRBD1,NA,TRBV7-2,TGTGCCAGCAGTCCGACAGGGGATGGCTACACCTTC,CASSPTGDGYTF
TRBJ2-7,NA,NA,TRBV11-3,TGTGCCAGCAGCTTACGGGCGGGGCCCATTACCTACGAGCAGTACTTC,CASSLRAGPITYEQYF
TRBJ2-2,NA,NA,TRBV4-3,TGCGCCAGCAGCCAAGATTATGGACAAGGGGAGCTGTTTTTT,CASSQDYGQGELFF
TRBJ2-4,TRBD1,NA,TRBV10-3,TGTGCCATCAGTGAGCCCTACAGGGGGGAGAGCAAAAACATTCAGTACTTC,CAISEPYRGESKNIQYF
TRBJ1-6,TRBD1,NA,TRBV9,TGTGCCAGCAGCGTCCTGGACAGGGGGCCAACACCCCTCCACTTT,CASSVLDRGPTPLHF
TRBJ1-2,NA,NA,TRBV2,TGTGCCAGCAGCCCGGTGGGCAGGACTAACTATGGCTACACCTTC,CASSPVGRTNYGYTF
TRBJ2-5,TRBD2,NA,TRBV5-6,TGTGCCAGCAGCCACGAGCGGGGGAGTCAAGAGACCCAGTACTTC,CASSHERGSQETQYF
TRBJ1-3,TRBD1,NA,TRBV27,TGTGCCAGCAGTTCCCAGGGGGCTGAAGGAAACACCATATATTTT,CASSSQGAEGNTIYF
TRBJ1-2,TRBD1,NA,TRBV13,TGTGCCAGCAGCTCCGGACAGGTCTATGGCTACACCTTC,CASSSGQVYGYTF
TRBJ2-7,TRBD1,NA,TRBV30,TGTGCCTGGGGGGGACAGGGTTCTTCCTACGAGCAGTACTTC,CAWGGQGSSYEQYF
TRBJ1-5,NA,NA,TRBV6-1,TGTGCCAGCAGTGACGGGGGGGGGACTTCATGGGGCAATCAGCCCCAGCATTTT,CASSDGGGTSWGNQPQHF